One sample yielded the 21 T cell receptor beta chains listed below, sequenced in a study of beta chain features in type 1 diabetes. Expressed TCRB transcripts were sequenced because the entire RNA isolate underwent reverse transcription. Profiled with immunoSEQ multiplex PCR; TCRdb holds only in-frame clones, not every one. The sample shows 140,000 or so clones, 7% to 10% of them seen only once. What was sequenced was central memory CD4+ T cells from blood. These receptors all stem from a man younger than 35 in good health.

This clone was detected a few times. The rearrangement uses TRBV7-8 and TRBJ2-7; tentatively, D is TRBD1 (5 bases). Trimming cost V 3 bases and J 6 bases, with 15 bases left between them. CDR3 length: 14 amino acids. Germline V gives CDR1 SGHVS, CDR2 FQNEAQ. The CDR3 coding sequence is TGTGCCAGCAGCTTCGGGCAGGGTTTTACCGAGCAGTACTTC. It encodes CASSFGQGFTEQYF.

This clone occurred many times. The chain recombines TRBV28 with TRBJ2-7; the match to TRBD1 covers 8 bases. CDR1 is MDHEN and CDR2 is SYDVKM in the germline V gene. The CDR3 totals 13 residues. The V gene end was trimmed by 6 bases and the J gene end by 4 bases; junction bases not matched to a gene: 5. The CDR3 coding sequence is TGTGCCAGCAGACCAGGGGGCAGGTACGAGCAGTACTTC. Translated: CASRPGGRYEQYF.

This chain links TRBV5-1 with TRBJ1-5; no clear D gene. Germline-derived CDR1 and CDR2 are SGHRS and YFSETQ. With 4 bases removed from V and 9 bases from J, the gap between germline ends came to 17 bases. The CDR3 sequence is 14 residues long. The CDR3 region is CASSADTEGGPQHF. CDR3 nucleotides: TGCGCCAGCAGCGCCGATACTGAGGGAGGGCCCCAGCATTTT.

Only a few counts were recorded for this clone. This chain uses TRBV7-6 with TRBJ1-6; no definite D call. This CDR3 has 13 residues. From germline, CDR1 is SGHVS and CDR2 FNYEAQ. With 4 bases removed from V and 7 bases from J, the gap between germline ends came to 8 bases. The CDR3 DNA reads TGTGCCAGCAGCTCCAAAACAAATTCACCCCTCCACTTT. Translating gives CASSSKTNSPLHF.

This chain joins TRBV19 and TRBJ1-1; TRBD1 aligns across 8 bases. Per germline, CDR1 LNHDA and CDR2 SQIVND (reference sequence). The CDR3 runs 13 residues. The ends lost 4 bases at V and 8 bases at J; junction bases unmatched: 6. CDR3 loop: CASSNGQGLEAFF. The CDR3 DNA reads as TGTGCCAGTAGTAACGGACAGGGTCTCGAAGCTTTCTTT.

The chain links TRBV7-9 to TRBJ1-1; tentative D call: TRBD1 (5 bases). The CDR3 runs to 12 residues. The V end was cut by 0 bases, the J end by 11 bases, with 10 bases between. Germline loops: CDR1 SEHNR, CDR2 FQNEAQ (reference sequence). Here the CDR3 DNA reads TGTGCCAGCAGCTTAGCCGCAGGGCGGGCTTTCTTT. Residues: CASSLAAGRAFF.

This sequence joins TRBV5-6 and TRBJ2-7, with TRBD1 identical over 7 bases. Looked up from germline, CDR1 is SGHDT and CDR2 is YYEEEE. This CDR3 has 17 residues. With 3 bases clipped from V and 2 bases from J, the junction kept 14 bases outside the gene matches. CDR3 residues: CASSSGTAKPLTYEQYF. The CDR3 DNA reads TGTGCCAGCAGCTCCGGGACAGCGAAACCCCTAACCTACGAGCAGTACTTC.

The rearrangement links TRBV28 to TRBJ2-5, with TRBD2 matching 7 bases. The germline V gene encodes CDR1 MDHEN and CDR2 SYDVKM. This CDR3 is built from 17 residues. The V segment lost 5 bases and the J segment 1 base; nucleotides outside the gene matches: 13. In DNA form, the CDR3 reads TGTGCCAGCAGTCCCTGGGACTACCCTGGGACCCAAGAGACCCAGTACTTC. Protein product: CASSPWDYPGTQETQYF. The full variable domain, its missing parts supplied by reference TRBV28 and TRBJ2-5, is DVKVTQSSRYLVKRTGEKVFLECVQDMDHENMFWYRQDPGLGLRLIYFSYDVKMKEKGDIPEGYSVSREKKERFSLILESASTNQTSMYLCASSPWDYPGTQETQYFGPGTRLLVL.

J is TRBJ2-3 and V is TRBV11-2, with TRBD2 matching over 11 bases. Germline V CDR1 and CDR2: SGHAT, FQNNGV. V trimming: 5 bases; J trimming: 2 bases; junction bases outside the gene matches: 6. The length of the CDR3 is 16 residues. CDR3 amino acids: CASSRRLAGNTDTQYF. Here the CDR3 DNA reads TGTGCCAGCAGCCGGAGACTAGCGGGGAACACAGATACGCAGTATTTT.

This clone was counted only a few times. This chain uses TRBV30 with TRBJ1-2; the D gene is possibly TRBD1 (5 bases). Per the germline V gene, CDR1 is GTSNPN and CDR2 is SVGIG (reference sequence). CDR3 length equals 12 residues. Between the trimmed V and J ends, which lost 2 bases and 3 bases, there was a span of 7 bases. The chain's CDR3 is CAWSRGDYGYTF. CDR3 DNA sequence: TGTGCCTGGAGTCGGGGGGACTATGGCTACACCTTC.

The chain has TRBV6-1 and TRBJ1-5; TRBD1 matches at 7 bases. This CDR3 region has 13 residues. Germline CDR1 is MNHNS and CDR2 is SASEGT. Trimming at V came to 8 bases and at J to 4 bases, leaving 5 bases not matched to a gene. The DNA for the CDR3 is TGTGCCAGCGCGCAGGGACAGAATCAGCCCCAGCATTTT. It encodes CASAQGQNQPQHF.

V is TRBV6-4 and J is TRBJ1-1; TRBD1 is a possible D gene (5 bases). This CDR3 has 13 amino acids. The ends were cut back, 8 bases at V and 1 base at J, with 11 bases in the middle. Germline V lookup: CDR1 MRHNA, CDR2 SNTAGT. The CDR3 DNA follows: TGTGCCAGCCGGAGAACAGGGAACACTGAAGCTTTCTTT. It yields the protein CASRRTGNTEAFF.

The chain has TRBV2 and TRBJ2-2, with 7 positions matching TRBD1. From germline, CDR1 is SNHLY and CDR2 FYNNEI. This CDR3 region has 15 residues. The V gene end was trimmed by 6 bases and the J gene end by 1 base; junction bases not matched to a gene: 5. The CDR3 here is CASRAGGLNTGELFF. The CDR3 DNA is TGTGCCAGCAGGGCAGGGGGTTTGAACACCGGGGAGCTGTTTTTT.

A few counts support this clone. The rearrangement uses TRBV29-1 and TRBJ1-2; 9 nucleotides match TRBD1. V dropped 3 bases and J dropped 5; count of bases not matched to a gene: 10. Germline CDR1 and CDR2: SQVTM and ANQGSEA. The CDR3 totals 15 residues. The CDR3 spells CSVEGTGQGMYGYTF. The DNA of the CDR3 is TGCAGCGTTGAGGGGACCGGACAGGGGATGTATGGCTACACCTTC.

This clone has more than one count but fewer than ten. This chain connects TRBV5-4 to TRBJ2-1; tentative D call: TRBD1 (6 bases). Germline V gives CDR1 SGHNT, CDR2 YYREEE (reference sequence). V was clipped by 2 bases and J by 9 bases, with 15 bases between them. The CDR3 covers 14 residues. The CDR3 protein is CASSFANREGEQFF. Written as DNA, the CDR3 is TGTGCCAGCAGCTTCGCCAACAGGGAAGGTGAGCAGTTCTTC.

In its sample, this clone was seen a few times. The chain links TRBV5-4 to TRBJ1-4; D perhaps matches TRBD1 (6 bases). V was trimmed by 4 bases and J by 7 bases, leaving 17 bases between them. Germline V gene sequence: CDR1 SGHNT, CDR2 YYREEE (reference sequence). This CDR3 has 15 amino acids. The CDR3 DNA is TGTGCCAGCAGCGCGGACAGCAGTCTTGGTGAAAAACTGTTTTTT. It codes for CASSADSSLGEKLFF.

The table lists this clone with a few counts. The gene calls are TRBV30 and TRBJ2-7; TRBD1 aligns across 8 bases. J gave up 0 bases and V 7 bases, and 8 bases lay outside the gene matches. Germline V CDR1 and CDR2: GTSNPN, SVGIG (reference sequence). This CDR3 comprises 14 residues. Written as DNA, the CDR3 is TGTGCCTCAGATGGACAGGGTCGCTCCTACGAGCAGTACTTC. Encoded protein: CASDGQGRSYEQYF. The full variable domain, in which reference TRBV30 and TRBJ2-7 provide the parts outside the CDR3, is SQTIHQWPATLVQPVGSPLSLECTVEGTSNPNLYWYRQAAGRGLQLLFYSVGIGQISSEVPQNLSASRPQDRQFILSSKKLLLSDSGFYLCASDGQGRSYEQYFGPGTRLTVT.

The genes are TRBV12-5 and TRBJ2-3; D possibly corresponds to TRBD1 (5 bases). V was shortened by 1 base and J by 6 bases, with 14 bases between the two germline ends. The germline CDR1 and CDR2 sequences are LGHNT and FRNRAP. This CDR3 contains 15 residues. As DNA, the CDR3 is TGTGCTAGTGGTTTGGGACAGCCACCCGGGGATACGCAGTATTTT. This encodes CASGLGQPPGDTQYF. Combining the CDR3 with reference TRBV12-5 and TRBJ2-3 gives the whole variable domain DARVTQTPRHKVTEMGQEVTMRCQPILGHNTVFWYRQTMMQGLELLAYFRNRAPLDDSGMPKDRFSAEMPDATLATLKIQPSEPRDSAVYFCASGLGQPPGDTQYFGPGTRLTVL.

This clone was seen a few times. The chain combines TRBV2 with TRBJ2-7; the D is unclear. The V and J ends lost 5 bases and 0 bases respectively, with 2 bases between them. This CDR3 contains 11 residues. Germline V lookup: CDR1 SNHLY, CDR2 FYNNEI. CDR3 sequence reads: CASSYSYEQYF. CDR3 DNA sequence: TGTGCCAGCAGTTACTCCTACGAGCAGTACTTC.

This clone has only a few counts. The V call is TRBV7-9, the J call TRBJ2-3; a weak D match, TRBD2 (6 bases). The CDR3 length is 14 residues. V dropped 1 base and J dropped 9 bases, with 14 bases sitting between them. CDR1 and CDR2 from the germline V gene are SEHNR and FQNEAQ (reference sequence). The CDR3 bases are TGTGCCAGCAGCTTAGAGGCCCTAGCGTTGACGCAGTATTTT. It encodes CASSLEALALTQYF.

The chain links TRBV21-1 to TRBJ1-2. TRBV21-1 is a pseudogene locus. This CDR3 comprises 16 residues. CDR3 in DNA: TGTGCCAGCAGCAAATTTACAAGGGAGACCTCCTGTGGCTACACCTTC. It specifies CASSKFTRETSCGYTF.